This is a list of T cell receptor beta chains from one sample in a study of CD8+ T cells in alopecia areata. Assay used: immunoSEQ multiplex PCR; TCRdb lists only in-frame clones, some missing. This table has 90,000 to 100,000 clones, around 45% appearing once. The sequencing sample was made of CD4+ T cells sorted from blood. These TCRs come from a human donor with alopecia areata. Each CDR3 is given with its conserved first and last residue. A D gene is named only where the DNA matches it firmly. Expanded clones get a size class; other rows say once, few or many, or leave the size out.

j_gene | d_gene | v_gene | abundance | CDR3aa | CDR3nt
TRBJ2-7 | TRBD1 | TRBV18 | NA | CASSSGTGGSYEQYF | TGTGCCAGCTCCTCCGGGACAGGCGGTTCCTACGAGCAGTACTTC
TRBJ1-2 | NA | TRBV7-2 | NA | CASSPQATGGYTF | TGTGCCAGCAGCCCCCAGGCCACGGGAGGCTACACCTTC
TRBJ2-1 | NA | TRBV4-2 | NA | CASSQDFSEAANEQFF | TGTGCCAGCAGCCAAGATTTTTCAGAGGCGGCCAATGAGCAGTTCTTC
TRBJ2-6 | NA | TRBV4-1 | few | CASSQDLTWANVLTF | TGCGCCAGCAGCCAAGATTTAACGTGGGCCAACGTCCTGACTTTC
TRBJ2-1 | NA | TRBV29-1 | NA | CSVGSPVRLNEQFF | TGCAGCGTTGGGTCCCCTGTTCGGCTCAATGAGCAGTTCTTC
TRBJ2-6 | NA | TRBV6-5 | few | CASGANVLTF | TGTGCCTCTGGGGCCAACGTCCTGACTTTC
TRBJ2-7 | NA | TRBV2 | NA | CASSVGGSYEQYF | TGTGCCAGCAGTGTCGGTGGTTCCTACGAGCAGTACTTC
TRBJ2-1 | TRBD2 | TRBV7-2 | NA | CASSGLADSYNEQFF | TGTGCCAGCAGCGGACTAGCGGACTCCTACAATGAGCAGTTCTTC
TRBJ2-7 | TRBD1 | TRBV18 | NA | CASSLGQGDRYEQYF | TGTGCCAGCTCACTGGGACAGGGGGACCGCTACGAGCAGTACTTC
TRBJ2-3 | NA | TRBV7-9 | NA | CASSRDGRTTDTQYF | TGTGCCAGCAGCCGGGACGGCCGCACCACAGATACGCAGTATTTT
TRBJ1-2 | NA | TRBV6-6 | NA | CASSYRGEGDGYTF | TGTGCCAGCAGTTACAGGGGAGAAGGTGATGGCTACACCTTC
TRBJ1-6 | TRBD1 | TRBV5-1 | NA | CASSAGTGPNSPLHF | TGCGCCAGCAGTGCCGGGACAGGACCCAATTCACCCCTCCACTTT
TRBJ1-1 | NA | TRBV29-1 | few | CSAVPGRGNTEAFF | TGCAGCGCCGTCCCCGGGAGAGGGAACACTGAAGCTTTCTTT
TRBJ2-7 | TRBD1 | TRBV18 | few | CASSTGQGAYEQYF | TGTGCCAGCTCAACCGGACAGGGGGCGTACGAGCAGTACTTC
TRBJ2-7 | NA | TRBV30 | NA | CAWSVVYEQYF | TGTGCCTGGAGTGTTGTCTACGAGCAGTACTTC
TRBJ2-5 | TRBD2 | TRBV5-1 | NA | CVSSGAVQETQYF | TGCGTCAGCAGCGGGGCCGTCCAAGAGACCCAGTACTTC
TRBJ2-7 | NA | TRBV30 | once | CAWSATYEQYF | TGTGCCTGGAGCGCTACTTACGAGCAGTACTTC
TRBJ2-3 | TRBD1 | TRBV29-1 | few | CSVDVSGQGTDTQYF | TGCAGCGTTGACGTATCGGGACAGGGCACAGATACGCAGTATTTT
TRBJ1-1 | NA | TRBV29-1 | NA | CSVVPGSQAFF | TGCAGCGTTGTACCGGGCAGTCAAGCTTTCTTT
TRBJ2-3 | TRBD1 | TRBV29-1 | NA | CSVGLTGDNTDTQYF | TGCAGCGTGGGATTGACAGGGGATAACACAGATACGCAGTATTTT
TRBJ2-3 | NA | TRBV28 | NA | CASSPPLDTQYF | TGTGCCAGCAGTCCGCCGTTGGATACGCAGTATTTT
TRBJ1-3 | NA | TRBV7-8 | few | CASSLVAGNANTIYF | TGTGCCAGCAGCTTAGTGGCAGGGAATGCAAACACCATATATTTT
TRBJ2-6 | TRBD1 | TRBV29-1 | NA | CSARQGTSGANVLTF | TGCAGCGCCAGACAGGGGACTTCGGGGGCCAACGTCCTGACTTTC
TRBJ2-7 | NA | TRBV7-2 | few | CASSLAGRGAGEQYF | TGTGCCAGCAGCTTAGCCGGCAGGGGGGCCGGCGAGCAGTACTTC
TRBJ2-1 | TRBD2 | TRBV9 | NA | CASSPRLALYNEQFF | TGTGCCAGCAGCCCAAGACTAGCGCTATACAATGAGCAGTTCTTC
TRBJ2-1 | NA | TRBV2 | NA | CASRGSFEQFF | TGTGCCAGCAGGGGTAGCTTTGAGCAGTTCTTC
TRBJ2-1 | NA | TRBV4-2 | few | CASSSNNEQFF | TGTGCCAGCAGTAGCAACAATGAGCAGTTCTTC
TRBJ1-2 | NA | TRBV30 | NA | CAWTKTANYGYTF | TGTGCCTGGACTAAGACGGCCAACTATGGCTACACCTTC
TRBJ1-2 | NA | TRBV6-1 | NA | CASRPPGYFYGYTF | TGTGCCAGCAGGCCGCCGGGATACTTTTATGGCTACACCTTC
TRBJ2-7 | NA | TRBV4-1 | NA | CASSQGGVYEQYF | TGCGCCAGCAGCCAAGGGGGAGTGTACGAGCAGTACTTC
TRBJ1-2 | NA | TRBV30 | few | CAWNSHRAAGGYTF | TGTGCCTGGAATTCCCACAGGGCGGCAGGAGGCTACACCTTC
TRBJ2-3 | TRBD2 | TRBV9 | NA | CASSVEVAGGSTDTQYF | TGTGCCAGCAGCGTAGAGGTAGCGGGGGGGAGCACAGATACGCAGTATTTT
TRBJ2-3 | TRBD2 | TRBV5-1 | NA | CASSAMATSGSTDTQYF | TGCGCCAGCAGCGCCATGGCGACTAGCGGGAGCACAGATACGCAGTATTTT
TRBJ1-4 | NA | TRBV30 | NA | CAWSVPRAQNEKLFF | TGTGCCTGGAGTGTACCCCGGGCCCAAAATGAAAAACTGTTTTTT
TRBJ2-3 | NA | TRBV7-9 | few | CASSLTPVHTDTQYF | TGTGCCAGCAGCTTAACCCCAGTGCACACAGATACGCAGTATTTT
TRBJ1-6 | NA | TRBV5-4 | NA | CASRPGSHNSPLHF | TGTGCCAGCAGACCAGGATCCCATAATTCACCCCTCCACTTT
TRBJ2-2 | NA | TRBV4-3 | NA | CASSQPPRGGNTGELFF | TGCGCCAGCAGCCAACCCCCGAGGGGGGGGAACACCGGGGAGCTGTTTTTT
TRBJ2-7 | NA | TRBV5-1 | NA | CASSGSGPSYEQYF | TGCGCCAGCAGCGGATCCGGTCCCAGCTACGAGCAGTACTTC
TRBJ1-2 | TRBD1 | TRBV7-2 | few | CASSPQAWAGGEYGYTF | TGTGCCAGCAGCCCCCAGGCGTGGGCAGGGGGCGAGTATGGCTACACCTTC
TRBJ2-7 | NA | TRBV7-2 | NA | CASSLSGEQYF | TGTGCCAGCAGCTTAAGCGGCGAGCAGTACTTC
TRBJ2-7 | NA | TRBV18 | NA | CASSQQGYEQYF | TGTGCCAGCTCCCAACAGGGTTACGAGCAGTACTTC
TRBJ2-5 | NA | TRBV5-1 | NA | CASRPRGGETQYF | TGCGCCAGCAGGCCGAGGGGAGGAGAGACCCAGTACTTC
TRBJ2-7 | TRBD2 | TRBV6-1 | NA | CASSRTGTRSYEQYF | TGTGCCAGCAGCCGGACCGGGACTAGGTCCTACGAGCAGTACTTC
TRBJ1-2 | NA | TRBV30 | NA | CAWRARVNYGYTF | TGTGCCTGGAGGGCGAGGGTAAACTATGGCTACACCTTC
TRBJ1-2 | NA | TRBV4-2 | NA | CASSQDANRERNGYTF | TGTGCCAGCAGCCAAGATGCGAACAGGGAGCGGAATGGCTACACCTTC
TRBJ2-7 | NA | TRBV14 | few | CASSPRAGSYEQYF | TGTGCCAGCAGCCCGAGGGCCGGCTCCTACGAGCAGTACTTC
TRBJ2-7 | NA | TRBV7-2 | medium-sized | CASSRDSREQYF | TGTGCCAGCAGCAGGGACTCCCGCGAGCAGTACTTC
TRBJ2-4 | NA | TRBV2 | NA | CASSEAIGQTLGPAKNIQYF | TGTGCCAGCAGTGAAGCAATCGGGCAGACCTTGGGGCCAGCCAAAAACATTCAGTACTTC
TRBJ2-7 | NA | TRBV6-6 | NA | CASSSPGPLIDEQYF | TGTGCCAGCAGTTCTCCGGGACCCCTTATTGACGAGCAGTACTTC